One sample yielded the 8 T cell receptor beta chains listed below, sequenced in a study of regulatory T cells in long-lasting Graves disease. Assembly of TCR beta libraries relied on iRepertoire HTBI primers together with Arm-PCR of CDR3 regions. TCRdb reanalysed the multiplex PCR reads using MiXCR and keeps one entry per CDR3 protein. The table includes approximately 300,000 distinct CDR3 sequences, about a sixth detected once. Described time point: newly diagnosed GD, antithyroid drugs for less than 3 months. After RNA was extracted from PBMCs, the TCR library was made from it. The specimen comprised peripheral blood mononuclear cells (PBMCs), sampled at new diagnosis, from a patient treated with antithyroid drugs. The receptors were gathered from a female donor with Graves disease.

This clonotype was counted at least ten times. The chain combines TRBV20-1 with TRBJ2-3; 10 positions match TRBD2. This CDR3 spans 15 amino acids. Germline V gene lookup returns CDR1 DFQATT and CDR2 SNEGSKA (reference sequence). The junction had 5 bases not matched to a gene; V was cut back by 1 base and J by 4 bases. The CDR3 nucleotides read TGCAGTGCTAGAGTGGGGCTAGCGGGAGCAGATACGCAGTATTTT. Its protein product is CSARVGLAGADTQYF.

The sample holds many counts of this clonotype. CDR3 residues: CAWSPNVGEKLFF. The CDR3 DNA sequence: TGTGCCTGGAGCCCGAACGTGGGTGAAAAACTGTTTTTT. The chain uses TRBV30 and TRBJ1-4; unclear D gene. CDR3 length: 13 amino acids. Trimming stripped 3 bases from V and 7 bases from J, with 12 bases between. The germline gives CDR1 GTSNPN, CDR2 SVGIG (reference sequence). The full variable domain, completed using reference TRBV30 and TRBJ1-4, is SQTIHQWPATLVQPVGSPLSLECTVEGTSNPNLYWYRQAAGRGLQLLFYSVGIGQISSEVPQNLSASRPQDRQFILSSKKLLLSDSGFYLCAWSPNVGEKLFFGSGTQLSVL.

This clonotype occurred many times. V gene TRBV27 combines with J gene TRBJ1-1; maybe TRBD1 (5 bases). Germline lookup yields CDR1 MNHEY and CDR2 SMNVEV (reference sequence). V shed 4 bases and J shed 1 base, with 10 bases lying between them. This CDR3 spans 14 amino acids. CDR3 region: CASSSYRRNTEAFF. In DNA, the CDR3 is TGTGCCAGCAGTTCGTACAGGCGGAACACTGAAGCTTTCTTT.

The CDR3 sequence is CASSDSGGSSGELFF. CDR3 DNA: TGTGCCAGCAGTGACTCTGGCGGGAGTAGCGGGGAGCTGTTTTTT. This chain links TRBV6-4 with TRBJ2-2, with 7 bases matching TRBD2. V was clipped by 0 bases and J by 7 bases; unmatched bases: 5. Germline V gene lookup returns CDR1 MRHNA and CDR2 SNTAGT. The CDR3 runs to 15 residues.

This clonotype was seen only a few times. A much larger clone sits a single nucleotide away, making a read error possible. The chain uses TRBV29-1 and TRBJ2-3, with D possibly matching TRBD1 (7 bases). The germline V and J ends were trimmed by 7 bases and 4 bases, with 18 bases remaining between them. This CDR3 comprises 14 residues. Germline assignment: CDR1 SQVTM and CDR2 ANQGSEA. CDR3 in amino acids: CSAQGDFSADTQYF. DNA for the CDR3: TGCAGCGCCCAGGGGGACTTCAGCGCAGATACGCAGTATTTT.

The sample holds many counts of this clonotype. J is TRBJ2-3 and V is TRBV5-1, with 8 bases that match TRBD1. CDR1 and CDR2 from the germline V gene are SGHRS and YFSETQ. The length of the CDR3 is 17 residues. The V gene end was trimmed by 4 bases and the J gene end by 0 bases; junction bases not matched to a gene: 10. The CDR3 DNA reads TGCGCCAGCAGCAGGAAATGGACAGGGACTAGCACAGATACGCAGTATTTT. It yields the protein CASSRKWTGTSTDTQYF.

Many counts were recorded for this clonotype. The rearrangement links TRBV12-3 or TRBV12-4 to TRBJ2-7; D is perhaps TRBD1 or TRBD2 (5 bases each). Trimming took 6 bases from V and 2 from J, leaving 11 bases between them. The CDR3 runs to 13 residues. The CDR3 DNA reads TGTGCCAGCAGCCGGGGCATAGCCTACGAGCAGTACTTC. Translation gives CASSRGIAYEQYF.

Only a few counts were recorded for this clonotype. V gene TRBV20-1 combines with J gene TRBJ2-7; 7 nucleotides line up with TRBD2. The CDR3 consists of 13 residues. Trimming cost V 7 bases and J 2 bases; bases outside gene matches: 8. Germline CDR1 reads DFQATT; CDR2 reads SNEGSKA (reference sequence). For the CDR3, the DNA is TGCAGTGGGCGCGGGAGCACCCCCTACGAGCAGTACTTC. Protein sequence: CSGRGSTPYEQYF.